Shown below are 13 T cell receptor beta chains from a single sample sequenced in a study of shared clonotypes between healthy human individuals. It was CD45RO-negative cells, positively selected for CCR7, that made up naive CD8 cells, with terminally differentiated effector memory CD45RA+ cells excluded. Some clones are missing from TCRdb's copy, which holds only in-frame ones; the method was immunoSEQ multiplex PCR. Of around 600,000 clones listed, around 96% are singletons. The material sequenced was naive CD8+ T cells sorted from blood. The source is a young woman in good health.

This chain links TRBV5-1 with TRBJ2-3; 9 nucleotides agree with TRBD1. The germline CDR1 and CDR2 sequences are SGHRS and YFSETQ. The CDR3 is 13 residues long. V was clipped by 7 bases and J by 5 bases; unmatched bases: 5. The CDR3 DNA reads as TGCGCCAGCGAGGGACAGGGACAAGATACGCAGTATTTT. Translating gives CASEGQGQDTQYF.

This clone was recorded once. The chain has TRBV5-1 and TRBJ2-7, with 7 nucleotides matching TRBD2. CDR3 length: 15 residues. The germline gives CDR1 SGHRS, CDR2 YFSETQ. V trimming: 4 bases; J trimming: 4 bases; junction bases outside the gene matches: 11. CDR3 loop: CASSPGAGTMYEQYF. The DNA for the CDR3 is TGCGCCAGCAGCCCGGGAGCGGGAACGATGTACGAGCAGTACTTC.

The CDR3 protein is CASSLGQLYGYTF. For the CDR3, the DNA is TGTGCCAGCAGCCTAGGACAGCTCTATGGCTACACCTTC. The J gene is TRBJ1-2, the V gene TRBV5-8; D may be TRBD1 (6 bases). The CDR3 has 13 amino acids. Germline CDR1 and CDR2: SGHTS and YDEGEE. Trimming removed 4 bases from V and 4 bases from J, with 11 bases in between.

This chain connects TRBV4-1 to TRBJ2-7; D uncertain. Trimming cost V 1 base and J 1 base, with 11 bases left between them. The CDR3 sequence is 15 residues long. Germline assignment: CDR1 MGHRA and CDR2 YSYEKL. CDR3 sequence (DNA): TGCGCCAGCAGCCAAGGGAGACTCGCGTCCTACGAGCAGTACTTC. This gives the protein CASSQGRLASYEQYF.

This clone was detected only once. The chain links TRBV28 to TRBJ2-1; D is ambiguous. V lost 10 bases and J 0 bases, leaving 13 bases between the germline ends. CDR3 size: 14 residues. Germline CDR1 reads MDHEN; CDR2 reads SYDVKM. DNA for the CDR3: TGTGCCACCCGAGACCCTAGCTCCTACAATGAGCAGTTCTTC. It yields the protein CATRDPSSYNEQFF.

A few counts support this clone. This same CDR3 is encoded by further DNA sequences in the sample. V is TRBV5-4 and J is TRBJ2-3; D not resolved. CDR1 and CDR2 (germline): SGHNT, YYREEE (reference sequence). The V end was cut by 3 bases, the J end by 6 bases, with 11 bases between. This CDR3 has 13 residues. The CDR3 loop reads CASSSTLGDTQYF. For the CDR3, the DNA is TGTGCCAGCAGCTCGACCCTGGGGGATACGCAGTATTTT.

The genes are TRBV9 and TRBJ2-1; maybe TRBD1 (5 bases). The CDR3 length is 14 residues. Germline V lookup: CDR1 SGDLS, CDR2 YYNGEE. Trimming took off 0 bases at V and 4 bases at J, with 8 bases between the two ends. CDR3 bases: TGTGCCAGCAGCGTAGAACAGGAATACAATGAGCAGTTCTTC. Its translation: CASSVEQEYNEQFF.

The chain has TRBV7-8 and TRBJ1-2; unclear D gene. CDR1 and CDR2 (germline): SGHVS, FQNEAQ. Trimming pared 2 bases from V and 3 bases from J, leaving 7 bases between. The CDR3 covers 13 residues. The CDR3 sequence: CASSLLEDYGYTF. The CDR3 nucleotides are TGTGCCAGCAGCTTACTGGAGGACTATGGCTACACCTTC.

The chain links TRBV7-9 to TRBJ1-3; no clear D. CDR3 size: 15 residues. V lost 3 bases to trimming and J lost 0 bases, with 9 bases between them. Germline V gives CDR1 SEHNR, CDR2 FQNEAQ (reference sequence). CDR3 sequence (DNA): TGTGCCAGCAGCTTTCTACGGCGCTCTGGAAACACCATATATTTT. It specifies CASSFLRRSGNTIYF.

The V call is TRBV7-8, the J call TRBJ1-1; TRBD1 agrees at 8 bases. The junction had 7 bases not matched to a gene; V was cut back by 5 bases and J by 5 bases. The CDR3 covers 14 residues. Per the germline V gene, CDR1 is SGHVS and CDR2 is FQNEAQ. The chain's CDR3 is CASSLRQGRTEAFF. CDR3 sequence (DNA): TGTGCCAGCAGCCTAAGACAGGGGCGGACTGAAGCTTTCTTT.

The chain carries TRBV9 and TRBJ2-5; 10 bases agree with TRBD2. This CDR3 region has 16 residues. V shed 4 bases, J shed 4 bases, and the junction held 10 bases outside the gene matches. CDR1 and CDR2 from the germline V gene are SGDLS and YYNGEE. CDR3 amino acids: CASSLQREGLVETQYF. The CDR3 nucleotides read TGTGCCAGCAGCCTACAGCGGGAGGGCTTAGTAGAGACCCAGTACTTC.

The chain is built from TRBV5-6 and TRBJ2-5; D uncertain. V was shortened by 0 bases and J by 5 bases, with 11 bases between the two germline ends. From germline, CDR1 is SGHDT and CDR2 YYEEEE. The CDR3 runs to 14 residues. This chain's CDR3 is CASSLDVSLETQYF. Here the CDR3 DNA reads TGTGCCAGCAGCTTGGATGTCAGCCTGGAGACCCAGTACTTC.

The chain couples TRBV9 to TRBJ2-7; 7 bases are shared with TRBD2. The CDR3 totals 16 residues. J was trimmed by 0 bases and V by 0 bases; bases with no gene match: 6. Germline CDR1 is SGDLS and CDR2 is YYNGEE. The CDR3 bases are TGTGCCAGCAGCGTAGCTAGCGGAGAAAGCTCCTACGAGCAGTACTTC. Protein product: CASSVASGESSYEQYF.